Each of the 32 T cell receptor beta chains below was sequenced from the same sample in a study of blood T cell repertoires in COVID-19. The table came from immunoSEQ multiplex PCR; TCRdb's copy has only in-frame clones and leaves some out. Altogether 200,000 to 250,000 clones are present, around 80% being singletons, with the ten largest covering 10%. The specimen was peripheral blood. The receptors shown here come from a woman over 75 with acute or convalescent COVID-19.

The chain recombines TRBV29-1 with TRBJ2-2; D gene unclear. Germline CDR1 reads SQVTM; CDR2 reads ANQGSEA. This CDR3 is 14 amino acids long. Trimming shortened V by 0 bases and J by 1 base, and 6 bases separated the two germline ends. The CDR3: CSVEEQMNTGELFF. CDR3 in DNA: TGCAGCGTTGAAGAACAGATGAACACCGGGGAGCTGTTTTTT.

The chain links TRBV7-3 to TRBJ2-1; 11 bases map to TRBD2. This CDR3 is 16 amino acids long. CDR1 is SGHTA and CDR2 is FQGTGA in the germline V gene. After removal of 0 bases from V and 5 bases from J, the junction contained 3 bases not matched to a gene. The CDR3 DNA follows: TGTGCCAGCAGCTTAACGGTAGCGGGGGGGAACAATGAGCAGTTCTTC. Its translation is CASSLTVAGGNNEQFF.

This chain links TRBV2 with TRBJ2-1; the match to TRBD2 covers 10 bases. The junction had 10 bases not matched to a gene; V was cut back by 3 bases and J by 8 bases. This CDR3 is 16 amino acids long. Germline V lookup: CDR1 SNHLY, CDR2 FYNNEI. The CDR3 spells CASSDRRLAGVDEQFF. The CDR3 nucleotides are TGTGCCAGCAGTGACCGGAGGCTAGCGGGAGTCGATGAGCAGTTCTTC.

V usage is TRBV19 and J usage is TRBJ2-3; 7 nucleotides match TRBD2. CDR3 length: 16 amino acids. V trimming: 4 bases; J trimming: 2 bases; junction bases outside the gene matches: 9. Germline V gene sequence: CDR1 LNHDA, CDR2 SQIVND (reference sequence). CDR3 coding DNA: TGTGCCAGTAGTAATAGTCTAGCGGAGCTCACAGATACGCAGTATTTT. This translates into CASSNSLAELTDTQYF.

The rearrangement uses TRBV19 and TRBJ2-3; 7 bases fit TRBD2. Germline-derived CDR1 and CDR2 are LNHDA and SQIVND (reference sequence). After removal of 5 bases from V and 4 bases from J, the junction contained 18 bases not matched to a gene. The CDR3 covers 18 residues. The CDR3 nucleotides read TGTGCCAGTAGTCCTAGGCGGGCGGGAGCGCATGAGGCAGATACGCAGTATTTT. It codes for CASSPRRAGAHEADTQYF.

J is TRBJ2-1 and V is TRBV4-2, with 8 bases fitting TRBD1. CDR1 is LGHNA and CDR2 is YNFKEQ in the germline V gene. J gave up 5 bases and V 6 bases, and 3 bases lay outside the gene matches. CDR3 length: 13 amino acids. The CDR3 reads CASRDRANNEQFF. CDR3 in DNA: TGTGCCAGCAGGGACAGGGCTAACAATGAGCAGTTCTTC.

This clone was observed a handful of times. The V call is TRBV27, the J call TRBJ2-1; a possible D gene is TRBD1 (6 bases). Germline V CDR1 and CDR2: MNHEY, SMNVEV (reference sequence). The V end was cut by 5 bases, the J end by 10 bases, with 18 bases between. CDR3 length: 14 residues. CDR3 region: CASSGQGTIDEQFF. The CDR3 DNA sequence: TGTGCCAGCAGTGGGCAGGGGACAATCGACGAGCAGTTCTTC.

The chain uses TRBV19 and TRBJ1-5; 11 nucleotides match TRBD1. Germline lookup yields CDR1 LNHDA and CDR2 SQIVND (reference sequence). There are 16 residues in the CDR3. Germline trimming cut 4 bases from V and 7 bases from J; bases unmatched to any gene: 9. In DNA form, the CDR3 reads TGTGCCAGTAGTAGGGAGGACAGGGGGCGCCGCCAGCCCCAGCATTTT. Translated: CASSREDRGRRQPQHF.

CDR3 residues: CASSELGAGVTDTQYF. As DNA, the CDR3 is TGTGCCAGCAGTGAATTGGGAGCGGGGGTCACAGATACGCAGTATTTT. The chain has TRBV6-1 and TRBJ2-3; TRBD2 aligns across 8 bases. Trimming removed 2 bases from V and 2 bases from J; junction bases left unmatched: 6. This CDR3 region has 16 residues. Per the germline V gene, CDR1 is MNHNS and CDR2 is SASEGT.

This rearrangement joins TRBV3-1 (or the pseudogene TRBV3-2) to TRBJ1-6, with a tentative D call TRBD1 (5 bases). CDR3 size: 14 residues. V lost 5 bases and J lost 5, with 10 bases in between. Looked up from germline, CDR1 is LGHDT and CDR2 is YNNKEL (reference sequence). The CDR3 protein is CASSETVNNSPLHF. CDR3 in DNA: TGTGCCAGCAGCGAGACAGTGAATAATTCACCCCTCCACTTT.

The sample holds a few counts of this clone. The J gene is TRBJ2-7, the V gene TRBV30; no clear D gene. Germline V lookup: CDR1 GTSNPN, CDR2 SVGIG (reference sequence). This CDR3 is 14 amino acids long. V lost 3 bases and J lost 2, with 14 bases in between. The CDR3 sequence is CAWSRHGYPYEQYF. Here the CDR3 DNA reads TGTGCCTGGAGCCGACACGGATATCCCTACGAGCAGTACTTC. Full variable domain (rest looked up from reference TRBV30 and TRBJ2-7): SQTIHQWPATLVQPVGSPLSLECTVEGTSNPNLYWYRQAAGRGLQLLFYSVGIGQISSEVPQNLSASRPQDRQFILSSKKLLLSDSGFYLCAWSRHGYPYEQYFGPGTRLTVT.

This chain connects TRBV9 to TRBJ1-1; D is unresolved. V was trimmed by 0 bases and J by 0 bases, leaving 3 bases between them. This CDR3 is 13 amino acids long. The germline V gene has CDR1 SGDLS and CDR2 YYNGEE. CDR3 in DNA: TGTGCCAGCAGCGTAGACTTGAACACTGAAGCTTTCTTT. This translates into CASSVDLNTEAFF. Full variable domain (remainder filled in from reference TRBV9 and TRBJ1-1): DSGVTQTPKHLITATGQRVTLRCSPRSGDLSVYWYQQSLDQGLQFLIQYYNGEERAKGNILERFSAQQFPDLHSELNLSSLELGDSALYFCASSVDLNTEAFFGQGTRLTVV.

The chain links TRBV14 to TRBJ2-1, with 11 positions matching TRBD2. Germline V gene sequence: CDR1 SGHDN, CDR2 FVKESK. The CDR3 has 16 residues. The ends lost 4 bases at V and 4 bases at J; junction bases unmatched: 6. The CDR3 region is CASSRNLAGGYNEQFF. The CDR3, as DNA: TGTGCCAGCAGCCGGAATCTAGCGGGAGGATACAATGAGCAGTTCTTC.

The V gene is TRBV30, the J gene TRBJ2-3, with 7 bases lining up with TRBD2. Trimming took 4 bases from V and 5 from J; bases not matched to a gene: 12. CDR1 is GTSNPN and CDR2 is SVGIG in the germline V gene (reference sequence). This CDR3 region has 15 residues. The CDR3 sequence is CAWTVDGGEGDTQYF. The CDR3, as DNA: TGTGCCTGGACCGTGGATGGGGGGGAAGGAGATACGCAGTATTTT.

J is TRBJ2-1 and V is TRBV7-3, with 7 bases lining up with TRBD2. Per the germline V gene, CDR1 is SGHTA and CDR2 is FQGTGA. The CDR3 covers 16 residues. After removal of 4 bases from V and 0 bases from J, the junction contained 6 bases not matched to a gene. CDR3 sequence (DNA): TGTGCCAGCAGCTCCGCCGGGGGGACCTCCTACAATGAGCAGTTCTTC. Its protein is CASSSAGGTSYNEQFF. The variable domain in full, with the rest retrieved from reference TRBV7-3 and TRBJ2-1, is GAGVSQTPSNKVTEKGKYVELRCDPISGHTALYWYRQSLGQGPEFLIYFQGTGAADDSGLPNDRFFAVRPEGSVSTLKIQRTERGDSAVYLCASSSAGGTSYNEQFFGPGTRLTVL.

Here the CDR3 reads CASSLGQPDSGNTIYF. As DNA, the CDR3 is TGTGCCAGCTCACTGGGACAGCCCGACTCTGGAAACACCATATATTTT. The chain couples TRBV18 to TRBJ1-3; TRBD1 matches 7 bases. The CDR3 is 16 residues long. Germline CDR1 is KGHSH and CDR2 is LQKENI. V was pared by 4 bases and J by 0 bases, with 6 bases of the junction left unmatched.

V is TRBV11-2 and J is TRBJ2-5, with 12 nucleotides matching TRBD2. This CDR3 comprises 15 residues. CDR1 SGHAT and CDR2 FQNNGV come from the germline V gene. V shed 3 bases, J shed 5 bases, and the junction held 4 bases outside the gene matches. The CDR3 sequence: CASSFPSGGAETQYF. CDR3 nucleotide sequence: TGTGCCAGCAGCTTTCCTAGCGGGGGGGCGGAGACCCAGTACTTC.

This clone showed up just once. V and J are TRBV21-1 and TRBJ1-1; the table's D call TRBD1 went unverified against the DNA. TRBV21-1 constitutes a pseudogene. The CDR3 sequence is 15 residues long. CDR3 protein: CASSKMGTGITEAFF. CDR3 coding DNA: TGTGCCAGCAGCAAAATGGGGACAGGGATCACTGAAGCTTTCTTT.

V is TRBV30 and J is TRBJ1-2, with 7 bases lining up with TRBD1. The CDR3 extends over 12 amino acids. V dropped 5 bases and J dropped 2; count of bases not matched to a gene: 2. The germline CDR1 and CDR2 sequences are GTSNPN and SVGIG (reference sequence). The CDR3 DNA is TGTGCCTGGGTGGGACAGAACTATGGCTACACCTTC. This gives the protein CAWVGQNYGYTF.

V usage is TRBV11-2 and J usage is TRBJ2-2; the D is unclear. V dropped 3 bases and J dropped 5 bases, with 13 bases sitting between them. The CDR3 runs to 15 residues. From germline, CDR1 is SGHAT and CDR2 FQNNGV. Here the CDR3 DNA reads TGTGCCAGCAGCTTCGAACGGTCGAGGACCGGGGAGCTGTTTTTT. Amino acid sequence: CASSFERSRTGELFF.

The chain carries TRBV7-2 and TRBJ1-5; D uncertain. CDR1 is SGHTA, CDR2 FQGNSA, per germline. There are 14 residues in the CDR3. V lost 0 bases to trimming and J lost 1 base, with 4 bases between them. The CDR3 here is CASSLAMSNQPQHF. CDR3 DNA: TGTGCCAGCAGCTTAGCCATGAGCAATCAGCCCCAGCATTTT.

This chain links TRBV6-2 or TRBV6-3 with TRBJ2-1, with TRBD2 as a possible D gene (5 bases). Germline CDR1 reads MNHEY; CDR2 reads SVGEGT. Trimming left V 5 bases short and J 7 bases short, with 21 bases between. This CDR3 has 16 amino acids. The CDR3 DNA reads as TGTGCCAGCAGTAACCGGGGTCCCAGGACGGGGAATGAGCAGTTCTTC. Amino acid sequence: CASSNRGPRTGNEQFF.

The chain joins TRBV2 to TRBJ1-1; the match to TRBD1 covers 9 bases. The V gene's germline CDR1 is SNHLY and CDR2 FYNNEI. The CDR3 is 14 amino acids. With V trimmed by 4 bases and J by 5 bases, 5 bases remained unmatched. CDR3 nucleotide sequence: TGTGCCAGCAGTGGGACAGGGGAAGGGACTGAAGCTTTCTTT. Residues: CASSGTGEGTEAFF.

Here the CDR3 reads CALTTGVRRYTF. The CDR3 DNA sequence: TGTGCCTTAACGACAGGGGTGAGGCGCTACACCTTC. V and J are TRBV30 and TRBJ1-2, with 8 positions matching TRBD1. This CDR3 comprises 12 residues. The V gene's germline CDR1 is GTSNPN and CDR2 SVGIG (reference sequence). Trimming cost V 7 bases and J 9 bases; bases outside gene matches: 10. The full variable domain, completed using reference TRBV30 and TRBJ1-2, is SQTIHQWPATLVQPVGSPLSLECTVEGTSNPNLYWYRQAAGRGLQLLFYSVGIGQISSEVPQNLSASRPQDRQFILSSKKLLLSDSGFYLCALTTGVRRYTFGSGTRLTVV.

J is TRBJ1-1 and V is TRBV29-1; 8 bases match TRBD1. The J segment lost 0 bases and the V segment lost 4 bases, leaving 19 bases of the junction unmatched. Germline CDR1 SQVTM, CDR2 ANQGSEA. The CDR3 length is 19 residues. The CDR3 protein is CSVGGSGQALRDLNTEAFF. CDR3 DNA: TGCAGCGTTGGAGGGTCGGGACAGGCCCTTAGAGACCTGAACACTGAAGCTTTCTTT.

The gene calls are TRBV6-5 and TRBJ2-7; 7 bases align to TRBD1. The CDR3 loop spans 10 amino acids. V was pared by 9 bases and J by 5 bases, with 1 base of the junction left unmatched. Germline V gene sequence: CDR1 MNHEY, CDR2 SVGAGI. The CDR3 spells CASRGHEQYF. The CDR3 DNA follows: TGTGCCAGTAGGGGGCACGAGCAGTACTTC.

V gene TRBV3-1 (or the pseudogene TRBV3-2) combines with J gene TRBJ2-3; D perhaps matches TRBD2 (7 bases). CDR3 size: 17 residues. Per germline, CDR1 LGHDT and CDR2 YNNKEL (reference sequence). V lost 4 bases, J lost 3 bases, and 20 bases lay in between. CDR3 DNA: TGTGCCAGCAGCCCAGTGGCGGGGGCCCTACCTACAGATACGCAGTATTTT. Translating it yields CASSPVAGALPTDTQYF.

The chain employs TRBV2 and TRBJ2-2, with TRBD1 matching 7 bases. V gave up 10 bases and J gave up 1 base; unmatched junction bases: 9. The CDR3 extends over 15 amino acids. The germline V gene has CDR1 SNHLY and CDR2 FYNNEI. CDR3 in amino acids: CATFQGGMNTGELFF. DNA for the CDR3: TGTGCCACCTTCCAAGGGGGCATGAACACCGGGGAGCTGTTTTTT.

The V call is TRBV28, the J call TRBJ1-2, with a weak D call TRBD1 (5 bases). Germline V CDR1 and CDR2: MDHEN, SYDVKM. V lost 4 bases and J lost 8, with 23 bases in between. CDR3 length: 16 amino acids. In nucleotides, the CDR3 is TGTGCCAGCAGTTCAAGCGGAGCGGGGGAGCTTCTCGGCTACACCTTC. It codes for CASSSSGAGELLGYTF.

This chain links TRBV3-1 (or the pseudogene TRBV3-2) with TRBJ2-1; 8 bases map to TRBD2. V lost 0 bases and J lost 16; bases outside the gene matches: 8. In germline, CDR1 is LGHDT, CDR2 YNNKEL (reference sequence). This CDR3 has 13 residues. This CDR3 reads CASSQDRGLGVFF. CDR3 sequence (DNA): TGTGCCAGCAGCCAAGATAGGGGACTAGGCGTTTTCTTC.

This chain uses TRBV4-3 with TRBJ1-4; D possibly corresponds to TRBD1 (5 bases). V was clipped by 4 bases and J by 5 bases, with 14 bases between them. This CDR3 has 15 residues. CDR1 LGHNA and CDR2 YSLEER come from the germline V gene. The CDR3 DNA sequence: TGCGCCAGCAGCCGGGAGGCAGGGTTAAATGAAAAACTGTTTTTT. It codes for CASSREAGLNEKLFF.

The CDR3 DNA is TGTGCCAGCAGCTTAGGTATAGGGGGGGCACCTTTCTTT. Translated, it gives CASSLGIGGAPFF. V is TRBV7-8 and J is TRBJ1-1; a weak D match, TRBD1 (6 bases). Looked up from germline, CDR1 is SGHVS and CDR2 is FQNEAQ. The V gene lost 1 base and the J gene lost 12 bases, with 15 bases spanning the gap. The CDR3 has 13 residues.